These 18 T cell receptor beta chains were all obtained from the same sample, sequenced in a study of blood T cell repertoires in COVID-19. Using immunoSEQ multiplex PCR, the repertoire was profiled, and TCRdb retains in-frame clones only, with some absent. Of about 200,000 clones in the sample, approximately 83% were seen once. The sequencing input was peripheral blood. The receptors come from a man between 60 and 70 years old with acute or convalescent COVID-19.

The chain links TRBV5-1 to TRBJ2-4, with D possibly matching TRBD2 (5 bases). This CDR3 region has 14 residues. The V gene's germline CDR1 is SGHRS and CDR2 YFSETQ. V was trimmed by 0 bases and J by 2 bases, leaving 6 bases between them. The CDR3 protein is CASSLGESKNIQYF. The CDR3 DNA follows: TGCGCCAGCAGCTTGGGGGAGTCCAAAAACATTCAGTACTTC.

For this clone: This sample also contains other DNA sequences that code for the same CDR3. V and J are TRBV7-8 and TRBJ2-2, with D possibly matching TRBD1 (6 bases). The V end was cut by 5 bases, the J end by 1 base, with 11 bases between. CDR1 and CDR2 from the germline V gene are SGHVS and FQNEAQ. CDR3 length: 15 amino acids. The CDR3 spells CASSPTGQNTGELFF. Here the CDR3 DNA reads TGTGCCAGCAGCCCGACGGGACAGAACACCGGGGAGCTGTTTTTT.

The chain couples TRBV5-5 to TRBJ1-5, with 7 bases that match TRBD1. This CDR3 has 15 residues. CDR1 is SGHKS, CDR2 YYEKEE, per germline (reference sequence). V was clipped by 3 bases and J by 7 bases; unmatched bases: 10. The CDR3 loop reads CASSYRTGWEQPQHF. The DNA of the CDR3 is TGTGCCAGCAGCTACAGGACAGGTTGGGAGCAGCCCCAGCATTTT.

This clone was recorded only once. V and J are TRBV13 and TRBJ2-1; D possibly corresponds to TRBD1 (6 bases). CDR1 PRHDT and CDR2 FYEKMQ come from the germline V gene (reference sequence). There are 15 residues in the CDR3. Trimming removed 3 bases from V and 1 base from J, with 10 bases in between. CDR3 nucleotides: TGTGCCAGCAGCTTCGACAGGACTTCCTACAATGAGCAGTTCTTC. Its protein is CASSFDRTSYNEQFF. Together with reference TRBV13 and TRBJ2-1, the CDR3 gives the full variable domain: AAGVIQSPRHLIKEKRETATLKCYPIPRHDTVYWYQQGPGQDPQFLISFYEKMQSDKGSIPDRFSAQQFSDYHSELNMSSLELGDSALYFCASSFDRTSYNEQFFGPGTRLTVL.

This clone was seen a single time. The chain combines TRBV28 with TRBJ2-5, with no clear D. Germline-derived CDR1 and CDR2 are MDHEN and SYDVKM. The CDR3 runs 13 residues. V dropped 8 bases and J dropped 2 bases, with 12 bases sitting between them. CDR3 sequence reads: CASFRPGQETQYF. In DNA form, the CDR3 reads TGTGCCAGCTTCCGACCAGGACAAGAGACCCAGTACTTC.

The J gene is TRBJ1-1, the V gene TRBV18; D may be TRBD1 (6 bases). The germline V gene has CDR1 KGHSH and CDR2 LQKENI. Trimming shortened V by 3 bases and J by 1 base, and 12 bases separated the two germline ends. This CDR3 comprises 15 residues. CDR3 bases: TGTGCCAGCTCACCTCAGGGGTCCGGGAACACTGAAGCTTTCTTT. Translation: CASSPQGSGNTEAFF.

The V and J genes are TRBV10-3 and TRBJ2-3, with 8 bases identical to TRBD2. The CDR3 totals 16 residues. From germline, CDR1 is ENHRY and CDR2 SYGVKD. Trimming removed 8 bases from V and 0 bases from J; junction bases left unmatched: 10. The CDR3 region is CAIAIKASGSTDTQYF. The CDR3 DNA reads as TGTGCCATCGCGATTAAGGCTAGCGGGAGCACAGATACGCAGTATTTT.

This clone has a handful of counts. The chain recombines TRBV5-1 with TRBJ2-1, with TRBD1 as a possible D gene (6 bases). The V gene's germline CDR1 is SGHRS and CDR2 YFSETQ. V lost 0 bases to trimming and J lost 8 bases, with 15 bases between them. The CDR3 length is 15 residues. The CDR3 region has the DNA TGCGCCAGCAGCTTGGAATTCACAGGGTCCCATGAGCAGTTCTTC. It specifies CASSLEFTGSHEQFF.

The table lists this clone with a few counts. The CDR3 sequence is CASSPPWLMNTEAFF. Here the CDR3 DNA reads TGTGCCAGCAGCCCTCCGTGGCTTATGAACACTGAAGCTTTCTTT. The J gene is TRBJ1-1, the V gene TRBV28; D unclear. The CDR3 runs 15 residues. V dropped 6 bases and J dropped 0 bases, with 14 bases sitting between them. CDR1 is MDHEN and CDR2 is SYDVKM in the germline V gene.

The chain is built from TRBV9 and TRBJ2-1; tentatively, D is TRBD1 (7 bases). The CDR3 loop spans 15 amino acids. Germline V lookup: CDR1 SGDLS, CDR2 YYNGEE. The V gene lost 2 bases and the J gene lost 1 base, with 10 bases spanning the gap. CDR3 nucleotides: TGTGCCAGCAGCGTCCAGGGGGGTTCCTACAATGAGCAGTTCTTC. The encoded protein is CASSVQGGSYNEQFF.

The CDR3 here is CASSPPSSQSNEQYF. The CDR3 DNA follows: TGTGCCAGCTCACCACCGAGTTCACAGTCTAACGAGCAGTACTTC. The V call is TRBV18, the J call TRBJ2-7; no reliable D call. Deletions cut 0 bases from V and 5 bases from J, with 14 bases between. The germline V gene encodes CDR1 KGHSH and CDR2 LQKENI. This CDR3 contains 15 residues. The full variable domain, rest sourced from reference TRBV18 and TRBJ2-7, is NAGVMQNPRHLVRRRGQEARLRCSPMKGHSHVYWYRQLPEEGLKFMVYLQKENIIDESGMPKERFSAEFPKEGPSILRIQQVVRGDSAAYFCASSPPSSQSNEQYFGPGTRLTVT.

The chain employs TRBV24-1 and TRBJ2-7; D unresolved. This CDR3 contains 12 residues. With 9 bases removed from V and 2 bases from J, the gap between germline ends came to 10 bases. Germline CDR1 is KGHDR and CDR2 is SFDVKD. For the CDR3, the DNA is TGTGCCACCCCCGCCGGTCCCTACGAGCAGTACTTC. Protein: CATPAGPYEQYF.

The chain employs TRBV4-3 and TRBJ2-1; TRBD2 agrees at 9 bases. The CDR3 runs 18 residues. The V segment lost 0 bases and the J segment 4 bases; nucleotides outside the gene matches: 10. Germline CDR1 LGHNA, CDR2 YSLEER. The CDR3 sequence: CASSQDRIAGVTYNEQFF. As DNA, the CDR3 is TGCGCCAGCAGCCAAGATAGAATAGCGGGAGTCACATACAATGAGCAGTTCTTC.

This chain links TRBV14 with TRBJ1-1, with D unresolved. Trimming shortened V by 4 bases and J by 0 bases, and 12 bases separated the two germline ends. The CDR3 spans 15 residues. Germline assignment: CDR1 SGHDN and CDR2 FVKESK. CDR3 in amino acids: CASSRSSHMNTEAFF. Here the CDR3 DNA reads TGTGCCAGCAGCCGTTCTTCTCACATGAACACTGAAGCTTTCTTT.

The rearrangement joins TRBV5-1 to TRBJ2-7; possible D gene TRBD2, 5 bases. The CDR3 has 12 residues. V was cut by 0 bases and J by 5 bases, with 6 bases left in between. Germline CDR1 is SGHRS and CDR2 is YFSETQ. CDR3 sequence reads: CASSLVGDEQYF. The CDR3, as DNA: TGCGCCAGCAGCTTGGTCGGGGACGAGCAGTACTTC. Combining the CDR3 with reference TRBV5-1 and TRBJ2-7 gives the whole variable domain KAGVTQTPRYLIKTRGQQVTLSCSPISGHRSVSWYQQTPGQGLQFLFEYFSETQRNKGNFPGRFSGRQFSNSRSEMNVSTLELGDSALYLCASSLVGDEQYFGPGTRLTVT.

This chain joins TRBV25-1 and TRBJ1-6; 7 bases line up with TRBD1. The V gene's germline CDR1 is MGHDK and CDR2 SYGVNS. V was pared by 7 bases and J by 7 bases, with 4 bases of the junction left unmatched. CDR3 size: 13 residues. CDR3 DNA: TGTGCCAGCAAGGAACAGGGGAATTCACCCCTCCACTTT. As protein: CASKEQGNSPLHF.

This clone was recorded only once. CDR3 nucleotide sequence: TGTGCCAGTACAACGGGGTGGGGGGAGGAAGAGACCCAGTACTTC. Encoded protein: CASTTGWGEEETQYF. V usage is TRBV19 and J usage is TRBJ2-5, with D possibly TRBD2 on 6 matching bases. Germline V lookup: CDR1 LNHDA, CDR2 SQIVND (reference sequence). The length of the CDR3 is 15 residues. V lost 7 bases to trimming and J lost 3 bases, with 18 bases between them.

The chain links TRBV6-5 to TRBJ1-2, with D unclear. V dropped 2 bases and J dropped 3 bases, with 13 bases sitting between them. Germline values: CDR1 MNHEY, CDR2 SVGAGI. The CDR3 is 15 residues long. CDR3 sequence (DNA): TGTGCCAGCAGTTACGGTTTTTCGGCGGACTATGGCTACACCTTC. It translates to CASSYGFSADYGYTF.